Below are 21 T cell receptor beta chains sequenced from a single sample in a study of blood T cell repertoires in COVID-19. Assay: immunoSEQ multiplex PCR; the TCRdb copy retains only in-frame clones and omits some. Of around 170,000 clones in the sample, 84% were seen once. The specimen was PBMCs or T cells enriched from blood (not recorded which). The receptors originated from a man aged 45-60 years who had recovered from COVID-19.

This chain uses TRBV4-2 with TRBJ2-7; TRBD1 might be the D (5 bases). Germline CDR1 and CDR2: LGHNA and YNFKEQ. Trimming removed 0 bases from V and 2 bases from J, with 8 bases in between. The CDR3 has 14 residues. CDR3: CASSQDQGPYEQYF. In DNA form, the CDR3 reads TGTGCCAGCAGCCAAGATCAGGGCCCCTACGAGCAGTACTTC.

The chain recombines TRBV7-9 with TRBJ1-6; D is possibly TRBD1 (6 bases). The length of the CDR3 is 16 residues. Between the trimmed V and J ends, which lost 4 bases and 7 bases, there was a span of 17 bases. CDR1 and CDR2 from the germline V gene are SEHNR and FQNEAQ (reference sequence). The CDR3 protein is CASSSATGGRNSPLHF. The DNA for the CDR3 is TGTGCCAGCAGCTCCGCTACCGGGGGGCGGAATTCACCCCTCCACTTT.

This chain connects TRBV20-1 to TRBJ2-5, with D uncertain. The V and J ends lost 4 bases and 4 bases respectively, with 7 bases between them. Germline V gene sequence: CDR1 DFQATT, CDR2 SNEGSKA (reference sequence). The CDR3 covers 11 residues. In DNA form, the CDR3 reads TGCAGTGCTATCCGACTAGAGACCCAGTACTTC. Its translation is CSAIRLETQYF.

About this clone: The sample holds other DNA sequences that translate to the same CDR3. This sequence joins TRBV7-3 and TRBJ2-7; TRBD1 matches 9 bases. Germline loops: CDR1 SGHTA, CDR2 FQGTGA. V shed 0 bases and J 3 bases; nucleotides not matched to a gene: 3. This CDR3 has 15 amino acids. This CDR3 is CASSLTAGQGYEQYF. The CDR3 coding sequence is TGTGCCAGCAGCTTAACCGCGGGACAGGGCTACGAGCAGTACTTC.

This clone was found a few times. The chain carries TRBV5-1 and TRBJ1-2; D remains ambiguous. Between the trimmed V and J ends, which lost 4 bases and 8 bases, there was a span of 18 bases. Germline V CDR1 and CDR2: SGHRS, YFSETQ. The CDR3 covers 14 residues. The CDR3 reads CASSITPQIGGYTF. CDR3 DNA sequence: TGCGCCAGCAGCATAACCCCCCAAATCGGGGGCTACACCTTC.

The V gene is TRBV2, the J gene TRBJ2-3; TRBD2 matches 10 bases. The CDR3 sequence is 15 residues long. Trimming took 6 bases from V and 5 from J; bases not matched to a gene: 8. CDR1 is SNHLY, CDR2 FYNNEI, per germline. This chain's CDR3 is CASRDLAGEVDTQYF. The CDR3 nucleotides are TGTGCCAGCAGAGATCTAGCGGGGGAGGTAGATACGCAGTATTTT.

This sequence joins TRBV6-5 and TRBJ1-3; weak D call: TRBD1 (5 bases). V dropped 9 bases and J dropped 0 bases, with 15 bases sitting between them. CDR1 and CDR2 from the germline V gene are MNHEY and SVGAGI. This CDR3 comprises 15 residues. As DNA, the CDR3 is TGTGCCAGGACCGACAGACTGTTCTCTGGAAACACCATATATTTT. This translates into CARTDRLFSGNTIYF.

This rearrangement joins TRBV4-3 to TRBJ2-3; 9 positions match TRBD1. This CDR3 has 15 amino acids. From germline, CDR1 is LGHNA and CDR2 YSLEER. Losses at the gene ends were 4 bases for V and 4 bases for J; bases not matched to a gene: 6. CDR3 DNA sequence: TGCGCCAGCAGCCCAAGACAGGGGGATTCAGATACGCAGTATTTT. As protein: CASSPRQGDSDTQYF.

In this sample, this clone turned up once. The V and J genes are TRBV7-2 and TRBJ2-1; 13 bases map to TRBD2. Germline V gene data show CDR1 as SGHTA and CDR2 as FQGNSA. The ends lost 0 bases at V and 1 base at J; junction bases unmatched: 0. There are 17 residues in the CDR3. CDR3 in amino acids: CASSLATSGGSYNEQFF. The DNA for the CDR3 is TGTGCCAGCAGCTTAGCGACTAGCGGGGGGTCCTACAATGAGCAGTTCTTC.

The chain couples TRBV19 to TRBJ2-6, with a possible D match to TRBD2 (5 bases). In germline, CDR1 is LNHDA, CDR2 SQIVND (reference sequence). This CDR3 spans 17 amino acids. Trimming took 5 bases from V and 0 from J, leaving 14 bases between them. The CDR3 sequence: CASSSLGRDSGANVLTF. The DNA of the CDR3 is TGTGCCAGTAGTTCCCTCGGCCGGGACTCTGGGGCCAACGTCCTGACTTTC.

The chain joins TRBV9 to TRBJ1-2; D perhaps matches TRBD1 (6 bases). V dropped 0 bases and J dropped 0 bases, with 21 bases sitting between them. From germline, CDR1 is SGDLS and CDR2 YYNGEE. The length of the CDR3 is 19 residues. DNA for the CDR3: TGTGCCAGCAGCGTAGACCCCCAGGGGTTCCCGTTAGCTAACTATGGCTACACCTTC. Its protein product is CASSVDPQGFPLANYGYTF. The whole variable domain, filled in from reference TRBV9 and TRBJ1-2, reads DSGVTQTPKHLITATGQRVTLRCSPRSGDLSVYWYQQSLDQGLQFLIQYYNGEERAKGNILERFSAQQFPDLHSELNLSSLELGDSALYFCASSVDPQGFPLANYGYTFGSGTRLTVV.

The CDR3 DNA reads as TGTGCCAGCAGCTTCCGGCGCTCAAGTCAGACGAGGCGCCCTGCTAACTATGGCTACACCTTC. This codes for CASSFRRSSQTRRPANYGYTF. This sequence joins TRBV7-3 and TRBJ1-2; D not resolved. V gave up 3 bases and J gave up 0 bases, with 29 bases separating them. The germline CDR1 and CDR2 sequences are SGHTA and FQGTGA. The CDR3 covers 21 residues. Using reference TRBV7-3 and TRBJ1-2 for the parts outside the CDR3, the full variable domain is GAGVSQTPSNKVTEKGKYVELRCDPISGHTALYWYRQSLGQGPEFLIYFQGTGAADDSGLPNDRFFAVRPEGSVSTLKIQRTERGDSAVYLCASSFRRSSQTRRPANYGYTFGSGTRLTVV.

This CDR3 reads CASSLALGRTDTQYF. The CDR3 DNA sequence: TGTGCCAGCAGCTTAGCGCTGGGGCGCACAGATACGCAGTATTTT. The chain is built from TRBV7-2 and TRBJ2-3; D perhaps matches TRBD1 (5 bases). The germline CDR1 and CDR2 sequences are SGHTA and FQGNSA. Trimming took 0 bases from V and 1 from J, leaving 8 bases between them. This CDR3 is built from 15 residues.

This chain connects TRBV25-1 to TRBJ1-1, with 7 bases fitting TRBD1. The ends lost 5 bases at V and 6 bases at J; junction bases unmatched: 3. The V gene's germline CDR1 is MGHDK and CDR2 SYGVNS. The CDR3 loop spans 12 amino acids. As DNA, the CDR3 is TGTGCCAGCAGTCTTACAGGGGCTGAAGCTTTCTTT. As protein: CASSLTGAEAFF.

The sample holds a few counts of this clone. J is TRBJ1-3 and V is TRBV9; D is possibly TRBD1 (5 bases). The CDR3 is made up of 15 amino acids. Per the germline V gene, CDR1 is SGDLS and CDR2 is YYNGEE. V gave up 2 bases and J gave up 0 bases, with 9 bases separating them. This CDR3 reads CASSVDSNSGNTIYF. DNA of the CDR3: TGTGCCAGCAGCGTCGACAGTAACTCTGGAAACACCATATATTTT.

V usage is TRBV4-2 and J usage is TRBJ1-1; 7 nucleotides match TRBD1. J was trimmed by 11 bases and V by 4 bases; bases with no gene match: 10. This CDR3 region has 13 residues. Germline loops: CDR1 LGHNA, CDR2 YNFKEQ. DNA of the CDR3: TGTGCCAGCAGCCCCCTGGACAGGCAAGAGGCTTTCTTT. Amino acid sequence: CASSPLDRQEAFF.

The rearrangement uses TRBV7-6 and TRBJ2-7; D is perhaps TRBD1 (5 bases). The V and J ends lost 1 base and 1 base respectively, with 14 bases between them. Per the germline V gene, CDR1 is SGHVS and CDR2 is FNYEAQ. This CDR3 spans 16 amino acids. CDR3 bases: TGTGCCAGCAGCTTAGTAGTGCCAGGGTGGTCCTACGAGCAGTACTTC. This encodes CASSLVVPGWSYEQYF. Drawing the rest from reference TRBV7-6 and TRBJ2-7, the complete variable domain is GAGVSQSPRYKVTKRGQDVALRCDPISGHVSLYWYRQALGQGPEFLTYFNYEAQQDKSGLPNDRFSAERPEGSISTLTIQRTEQRDSAMYRCASSLVVPGWSYEQYFGPGTRLTVT.

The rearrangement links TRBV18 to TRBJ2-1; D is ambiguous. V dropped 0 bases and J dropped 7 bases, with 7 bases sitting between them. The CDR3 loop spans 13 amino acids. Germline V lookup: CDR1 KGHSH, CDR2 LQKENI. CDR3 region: CASSPPQRNEQFF. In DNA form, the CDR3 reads TGTGCCAGCTCACCACCGCAGAGGAATGAGCAGTTCTTC.

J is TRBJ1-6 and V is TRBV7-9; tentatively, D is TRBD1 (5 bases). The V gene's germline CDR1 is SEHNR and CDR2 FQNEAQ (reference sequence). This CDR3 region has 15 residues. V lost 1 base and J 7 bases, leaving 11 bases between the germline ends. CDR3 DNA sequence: TGTGCCAGCAGCTTAGAATCACAGGTGAATTCACCCCTCCACTTT. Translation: CASSLESQVNSPLHF.

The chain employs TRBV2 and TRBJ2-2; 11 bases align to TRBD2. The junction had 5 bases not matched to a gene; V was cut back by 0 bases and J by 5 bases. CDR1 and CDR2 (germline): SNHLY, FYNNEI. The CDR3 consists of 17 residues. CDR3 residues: CASSEAGSGGDTGELFF. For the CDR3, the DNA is TGTGCCAGCAGTGAAGCCGGTAGCGGGGGGGATACCGGGGAGCTGTTTTTT.

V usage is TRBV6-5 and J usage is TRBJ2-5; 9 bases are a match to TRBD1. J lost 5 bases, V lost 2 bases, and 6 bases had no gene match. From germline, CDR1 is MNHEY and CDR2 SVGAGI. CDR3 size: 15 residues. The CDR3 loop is CASSYEQGAWETQYF. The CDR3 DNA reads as TGTGCCAGCAGTTACGAACAGGGGGCTTGGGAGACCCAGTACTTC.